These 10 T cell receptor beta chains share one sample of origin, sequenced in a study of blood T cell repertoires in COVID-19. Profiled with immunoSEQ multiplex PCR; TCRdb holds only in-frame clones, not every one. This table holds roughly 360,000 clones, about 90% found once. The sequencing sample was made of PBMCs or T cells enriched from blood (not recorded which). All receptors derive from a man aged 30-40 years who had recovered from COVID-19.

CDR3 nucleotides: TGTGCCATCAGTACGGGACTCGACTCTGGAAACACCATATATTTT. Its protein product is CAISTGLDSGNTIYF. The V call is TRBV10-3, the J call TRBJ1-3; D is perhaps TRBD1 (5 bases). CDR1 and CDR2 (germline): ENHRY, SYGVKD. V was cut by 5 bases and J by 0 bases, with 11 bases left in between. The CDR3 contains 15 residues.

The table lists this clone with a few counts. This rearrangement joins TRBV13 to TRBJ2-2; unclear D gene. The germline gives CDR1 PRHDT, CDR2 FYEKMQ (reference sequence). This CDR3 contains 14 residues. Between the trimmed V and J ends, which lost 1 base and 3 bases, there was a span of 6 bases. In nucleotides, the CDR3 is TGTGCCAGCAGCTTAGCCCCCGACACCGGGGAGCTGTTTTTT. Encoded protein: CASSLAPDTGELFF.

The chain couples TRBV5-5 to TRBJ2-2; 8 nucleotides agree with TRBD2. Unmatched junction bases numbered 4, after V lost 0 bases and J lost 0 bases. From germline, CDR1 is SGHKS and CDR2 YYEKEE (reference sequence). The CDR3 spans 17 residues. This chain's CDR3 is CASSLGPGGSNTGELFF. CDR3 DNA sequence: TGTGCCAGCAGCTTGGGGCCGGGAGGGTCGAACACCGGGGAGCTGTTTTTT.

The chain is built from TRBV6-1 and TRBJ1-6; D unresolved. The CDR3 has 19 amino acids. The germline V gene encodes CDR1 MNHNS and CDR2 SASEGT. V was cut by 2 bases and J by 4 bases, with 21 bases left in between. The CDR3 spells CASSEFGGVLRVYNSPLHF. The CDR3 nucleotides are TGTGCCAGCAGTGAATTTGGCGGGGTACTAAGGGTTTATAATTCACCCCTCCACTTT.

CDR3 amino acids: CASSRPGGSYEQYF. CDR3 coding DNA: TGTGCCAGCAGCCGACCGGGGGGCTCCTACGAGCAGTACTTC. This chain uses TRBV6-5 with TRBJ2-7; 7 nucleotides match TRBD2. This CDR3 region has 14 residues. Germline V lookup: CDR1 MNHEY, CDR2 SVGAGI. V gave up 6 bases and J gave up 0 bases; unmatched junction bases: 5.

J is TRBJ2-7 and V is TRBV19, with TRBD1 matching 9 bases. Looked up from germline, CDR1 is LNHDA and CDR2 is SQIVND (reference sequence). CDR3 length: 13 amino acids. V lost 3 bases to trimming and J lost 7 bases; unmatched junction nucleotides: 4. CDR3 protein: CASSIMTGGEQYF. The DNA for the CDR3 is TGTGCCAGTAGTATCATGACAGGGGGGGAGCAGTACTTC.

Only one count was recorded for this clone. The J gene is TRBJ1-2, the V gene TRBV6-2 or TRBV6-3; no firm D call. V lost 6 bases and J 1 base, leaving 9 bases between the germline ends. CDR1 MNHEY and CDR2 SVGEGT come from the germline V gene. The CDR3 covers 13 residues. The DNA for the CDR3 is TGTGCCAGCAGCCGGGCCGTTAACTATGGCTACACCTTC. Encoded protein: CASSRAVNYGYTF.

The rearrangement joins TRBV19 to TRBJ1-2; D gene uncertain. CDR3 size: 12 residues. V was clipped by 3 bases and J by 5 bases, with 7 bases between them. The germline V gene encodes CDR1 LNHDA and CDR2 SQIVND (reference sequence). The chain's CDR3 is CASSITRYGYTF. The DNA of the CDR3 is TGTGCCAGTAGTATCACTCGTTATGGCTACACCTTC. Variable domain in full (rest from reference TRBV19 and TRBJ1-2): DGGITQSPKYLFRKEGQNVTLSCEQNLNHDAMYWYRQDPGQGLRLIYYSQIVNDFQKGDIAEGYSVSREKKESFPLTVTSAQKNPTAFYLCASSITRYGYTFGSGTRLTVV.

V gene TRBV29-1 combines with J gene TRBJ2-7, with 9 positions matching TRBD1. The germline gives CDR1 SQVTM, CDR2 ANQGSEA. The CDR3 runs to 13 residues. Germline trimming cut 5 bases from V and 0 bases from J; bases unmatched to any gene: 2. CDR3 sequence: CSVRTGDSYEQYF. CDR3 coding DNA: TGCAGCGTTCGGACAGGGGACTCCTACGAGCAGTACTTC.

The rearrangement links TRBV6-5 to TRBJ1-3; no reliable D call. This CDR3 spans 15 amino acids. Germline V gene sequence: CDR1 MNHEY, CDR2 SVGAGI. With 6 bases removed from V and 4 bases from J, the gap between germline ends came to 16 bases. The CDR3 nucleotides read TGTGCCAGCAGCCCATCGGCGGGATCAGGAAACACCATATATTTT. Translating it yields CASSPSAGSGNTIYF.